The clone carrying this T cell receptor beta chain has at least ten counts. The data were taken from a study of CD8 T cells in ankylosing spondylitis. Germline CDR1 and CDR2: WSHSY and SAAADI. This CDR3 has 15 residues. The V end lost 2 bases, the J end lost 10 bases, and 18 bases lay between the germline ends. It was by quantitative 5'-RACE with molecular barcodes that TCR beta libraries were made. One entry per CDR3 protein results from TCRdb running MiXCR on the 5' RACE reads. The sample records about 240,000 distinct CDR3 sequences, around 7.8% being singletons. This rearrangement joins TRBV10-2 to TRBJ2-1, with D maybe TRBD2 (7 bases). The sequenced sample consisted of blood, either unsorted or a sorted T cell fraction (not recorded which). This clonotype originated in a male donor with ankylosing spondylitis or in good health (not recorded which). In nucleotides, the CDR3 is TGCGCCAGCAGTGAGCCCGGTCGGGGGGCTGAAGAGCAGTTCTTC. Translation gives CASSEPGRGAEEQFF.